The clone carrying this TCR beta chain appeared a single time. Looked up from germline, CDR1 is MNHEY and CDR2 is SVGAGI. Trimming removed 7 bases from V and 8 bases from J; junction bases left unmatched: 11. The CDR3 covers 15 residues. The sample is drawn from a study of cytomegalovirus exposure and HLA in healthy donors. Vbeta (60) and Jbeta (13) primers were used in the PCR. Clones were read by immunoSEQ multiplex PCR, and TCRdb kept only the in-frame ones, dropping some. The sample includes roughly 100,000 clones, around 73% of them seen just once. Sequenced input: PBMCs. The rearrangement links TRBV6-5 to TRBJ2-1, with 10 bases fitting TRBD2. The source of this sequence is an older woman in good health and CMV-seronegative. The CDR3 is CASTGGASGSHEQFF. In DNA, the CDR3 is TGTGCCAGCACCGGGGGGGCTAGCGGGAGCCATGAGCAGTTCTTC.